The rows below give T cell receptor beta chains drawn from one sample of a study of shared clonotypes between healthy human individuals. The protocol was immunoSEQ multiplex PCR, while the TCRdb copy is restricted to in-frame clones and leaves out a portion. Of 2 million to 2.5 million clones listed, more than 90% are singletons. The sequenced sample was naive CD4+ T cells sorted from blood. The source of these receptors is a man younger than 35 in good health. CDR3s include the opening cysteine and the closing phenylalanine or tryptophan. A D gene is named only where the DNA matches it firmly. The size field is filled for only some rows; it gives once, few, many or a size class.

>TRBJ2-3|-|-|TRBV5-1
TGCGCCAGGCTCACAGGGACAGATACGCAGTATTTT
CARLTGTDTQYF
>TRBJ1-2|-|-|TRBV27
TGTGCCAGCAGTTTAAGGGCGAGGGACTATGGCTACACCTTC
CASSLRARDYGYTF
>TRBJ1-6|-|-|TRBV5-4
TGTGCCAGCAGCTTGGGTACAGGGCAGGGTAATTCACCCCTCCACTTT
CASSLGTGQGNSPLHF
>TRBJ2-1|TRBD1|-|TRBV10-1
TGCGCCAGCAGTGAGGGGACAGGGTACAATGAGCAGTTCTTC
CASSEGTGYNEQFF
>TRBJ1-1|-|-|TRBV5-1
TGCGCCAGCAGCATTAACTCTCTGAGGAACACTGAAGCTTTCTTT
CASSINSLRNTEAFF
>TRBJ1-3|-|-|TRBV18
TGTGCCAGCTCGCCCAGGGTTATCTCCGATGTGGGTAACACCATATATTTT
CASSPRVISDVGNTIYF
>TRBJ1-1|TRBD1|-|TRBV30
TGTGCCTGGGCGGGACAGAGTAACACTGAAGCCTTCTTT
CAWAGQSNTEAFF
>TRBJ2-2|-|-|TRBV6-6
TGTGCCAGCAGCCAAAATACCGGGGAGCTGTTTTTT
CASSQNTGELFF
>TRBJ1-1|-|-|TRBV27
TGTGCCAGCAGTCCGCCCATTGGGAAGGAAAAGAACACTGAAGCTTTCTTT
CASSPPIGKEKNTEAFF
>TRBJ1-1|TRBD1|-|TRBV18
TGTGCCAGCTCACGGCAGGGGGCCAACACTGAAGCTTTCTTT
CASSRQGANTEAFF
>TRBJ2-7|TRBD1|-|TRBV2
TGTGCCAGCAGTAGGACAGGACCTTTTTACGAGCAGTACTTC
CASSRTGPFYEQYF
>TRBJ2-3|-|-|TRBV19
TGTGCCAGTAGTCGGAGATCTGGCACGTTGACTAGCACAGATACGCAGTATTTT
CASSRRSGTLTSTDTQYF
>TRBJ2-7|-|-|TRBV6-5
TGTGCCAGCAGTTACTGGGGCTACGAGCAGTACTTC
CASSYWGYEQYF
>TRBJ1-3|-|-|TRBV5-6
TGTGCCAGCAGCTTGCGTAGGACAAAGGGAAACACCATATATTTT
CASSLRRTKGNTIYF
>TRBJ2-3|-|once|TRBV27
TGTGCCAGCAGTTTGGGGGGACCCGCGACAGATACGCAGTATTTT
CASSLGGPATDTQYF
>TRBJ2-7|TRBD1|-|TRBV7-2
TGTGCCAGCAGCTTATTGTCAGGGGGCTCCTACGAGCAGTACTTC
CASSLLSGGSYEQYF
>TRBJ1-3|TRBD1|once|TRBV13
TGTGCCAGCAGCCGCAACCCCGGGACAGGCAAGACCTCTGGAAACACCATATATTTT
CASSRNPGTGKTSGNTIYF
>TRBJ2-7|TRBD1|-|TRBV6-4
TGTGCCCGTACAGACAGGGTTCAAGCCCACCACTACGAGCAGTACTTC
CARTDRVQAHHYEQYF
>TRBJ1-2|TRBD1|-|TRBV18
TGTGCCAGCTCACGCTCTGGGACAGCTTTCAATTATGGCTACACCTTC
CASSRSGTAFNYGYTF
>TRBJ2-3|-|-|TRBV6-5
TGTGCCAGCAGTTACGGCCGGGGCCCAGATACGCAGTATTTT
CASSYGRGPDTQYF
>TRBJ1-6|-|-|TRBV6-5
TGTGCCAGCAGCGCCGGGACCAATTATAATTCACCCCTCCACTTT
CASSAGTNYNSPLHF
>TRBJ2-1|-|-|TRBV7-9
TGTGCCAGCAGCTTCGGGGGCCTTTCGAGCTCCTACAATGAGCAGTTCTTC
CASSFGGLSSSYNEQFF
>TRBJ2-5|TRBD2|-|TRBV5-1
TGCGCCAGCAGTACTAGCGGGAGTGAGACCCAGTACTTC
CASSTSGSETQYF
>TRBJ2-7|TRBD1|-|TRBV6-5
TGTGCCAGCAGGCCGGGACAGGGGGCGCGAGGGCAGTACTTC
CASRPGQGARGQYF